The source of this T cell receptor beta chain is a study of radiation and T cells in renal cell carcinoma. The table came from immunoSEQ multiplex PCR; TCRdb's copy has only in-frame clones and leaves some out. Here the sample spans more than 75,000 clones, roughly four fifths being singletons. This CDR3 has 14 amino acids. Time point here: baseline pretreatment blood. The treatment here: 15 Gy SBRT to primary tumor, nephrectomy 4 weeks later. Specimen: blood, collected from a patient whose treatment included radiotherapy and nephrectomy. The chain employs TRBV21-1 and TRBJ2-5; whether TRBD2, the table's D call, matches the DNA was not checked. TRBV21-1 is a pseudogene. This receptor was taken from a man aged 60 to 75 with renal cell carcinoma. The CDR3 nucleotides read TGTGCCAGCAGCAAGAGGATACCCCAAGAGACCCAGTACTTC. This gives the protein CASSKRIPQETQYF.